This T cell receptor (beta chain) was recovered during a study of cytomegalovirus exposure and HLA in healthy donors. Overall study findings and caveats: In a later analysis, CMV-associated beta chains were mostly HLA-associated, it appeared. The authors judged a highly shared variant cluster likely a sequencing artifact. The authors listed over 150 TCR beta chains as cytomegalovirus-associated.

Turning to this clone: Its target is unknown.

Use of 60 Vbeta and 13 Jbeta primers characterized the PCR. Sequenced by immunoSEQ multiplex PCR; TCRdb stores in-frame clones only, minus some. The data hold about 180,000 clones, with about 80% observed a single time. The TCR originated in a woman aged 45-59 years in good health and CMV-seronegative. The sequenced sample consisted of PBMCs.

CDR3 protein: CASSLVTRGDTQYF. CDR3 bases: TGTGCCAGCAGCTTAGTGACGCGGGGAGATACGCAGTATTTT. The gene calls are TRBV13 and TRBJ2-3; TRBD2 is a possible D gene (6 bases). CDR3 length equals 14 residues. From germline, CDR1 is PRHDT and CDR2 FYEKMQ (reference sequence). Trimming stripped 1 base from V and 5 bases from J, with 10 bases between.